The source of this TCR beta chain is a study of response to subunit inactivated influenza vaccine. Study-level results: Authors suggested each seasonal influenza vaccination recruits few new T cells.

TCRdb called the RT-PCR reads again in MiXCR, with one record for every CDR3 protein. The sample has 530,000 or so distinct CDR3 sequences, 10% to 15% seen once. As regards this clonotype: Its antigen is not identified.

Sample: PBMCs from blood, taken on the day of vaccination. The clonotype was recovered from a man aged 45-65 years who received an inactivated influenza vaccine.

Here the CDR3 DNA reads TGTGCCAGCAGCCCGACTGGCCTCTCCTACAATGAGCAGTTCTTC. As protein: CASSPTGLSYNEQFF. J is TRBJ2-1 and V is TRBV11-2; D gene ambiguous. Trimming cost V 5 bases and J 0 bases, with 11 bases left between them. Germline V gene lookup returns CDR1 SGHAT and CDR2 FQNNGV. The length of the CDR3 is 15 residues.